A selection of T cell receptor beta chains follows, all from one sample in a study of cytomegalovirus exposure and HLA in healthy donors. Assay used: immunoSEQ multiplex PCR; TCRdb lists only in-frame clones, some missing. Found here are fewer than 200,000 clones, roughly 90% of them singletons; the top ten hold around 0.25%. Sequencing was performed on PBMCs. These receptors all stem from a girl less than two years old in good health and CMV-seronegative. The CDR3 runs from the conserved cysteine through the conserved F or W. Fields, in order: J gene, CDR3 length, D gene, V gene, clone size, CDR3 protein, CDR3 DNA. A D gene is named only where the DNA matches it firmly. The size field is filled for only some rows; it gives once, few, many or a size class.

TRBJ2-2,18,TRBD2,TRBV5-1,once,CASSPDGEREWGTGELFF,TGCGCCAGCAGCCCGGATGGGGAGCGGGAGTGGGGCACCGGGGAGCTGTTTTTT
TRBJ2-2,16,-,TRBV4-1,-,CASSQEGLPNTGELFF,TGCGCCAGCAGCCAAGAAGGACTACCGAACACCGGGGAGCTGTTTTTT
TRBJ1-5,13,TRBD1,TRBV28,-,CASIQGVGQPQHF,TGTGCCAGCATCCAGGGGGTAGGTCAGCCCCAGCATTTT
TRBJ2-3,16,TRBD1,TRBV9,-,CASSVAGGGSTDTQYF,TGTGCCAGCAGCGTAGCAGGGGGCGGTAGCACAGATACGCAGTATTTT
TRBJ1-4,16,TRBD1,TRBV9,-,CASSETGKGTNEKLFF,TGTGCCAGCAGCGAGACAGGGAAGGGGACTAATGAAAAACTGTTTTTT
TRBJ2-4,12,-,TRBV7-9,-,CASLGQSNIQYF,TGTGCCAGCCTAGGACAGTCAAACATTCAGTACTTC
TRBJ2-1,13,-,TRBV18,-,CASSQDGGREQFF,TGTGCCAGCTCCCAGGACGGGGGGCGCGAGCAGTTCTTC
TRBJ1-3,18,-,TRBV19,-,CASSIMWQGKQSGNTIYF,TGTGCCAGTAGTATCATGTGGCAGGGCAAGCAATCTGGAAACACCATATATTTT
TRBJ1-2,16,-,TRBV7-9,once,CASSSERVRSQYGYTF,TGTGCCAGCAGCTCAGAGAGGGTGAGGAGCCAATATGGCTACACCTTC
TRBJ2-7,13,-,TRBV27,-,CASSFLGGHEQYF,TGTGCCAGCAGTTTTCTAGGCGGCCACGAGCAGTACTTC
TRBJ1-4,14,-,TRBV6-1,-,CASSPVATNEKLFF,TGTGCCAGCAGCCCGGTCGCAACTAATGAAAAACTGTTTTTT
TRBJ2-7,13,-,TRBV29-1,-,CSVERLTSYEQYF,TGCAGCGTTGAGAGGCTCACTTCCTACGAGCAGTACTTC
TRBJ2-7,13,TRBD2,TRBV6-4,-,CASSDGTRYEQYF,TGTGCCAGCAGTGACGGGACTAGGTACGAGCAGTACTTC
TRBJ1-6,14,-,TRBV5-6,-,CASSAPDWGSPLHF,TGTGCCAGCAGCGCCCCGGACTGGGGTTCACCCCTCCACTTT
TRBJ2-5,14,-,TRBV7-9,-,CASSSMGGQETQYF,TGTGCCAGCAGCTCTATGGGGGGACAAGAGACCCAGTACTTC
TRBJ2-3,15,-,TRBV7-3,-,CASSFGGFSTDTQYF,TGTGCCAGCAGCTTCGGAGGGTTTAGCACAGATACGCAGTATTTT
TRBJ1-1,16,-,TRBV11-1,-,CASSLEGRRGDPEAFF,TGTGCCAGCAGCTTAGAGGGGCGACGTGGGGATCCTGAAGCTTTCTTT
TRBJ1-1,15,TRBD1,TRBV5-5,-,CASSSTGQGNTEAFF,TGTGCCAGCAGCTCGACCGGACAGGGGAACACTGAAGCTTTCTTT
TRBJ1-3,14,-,TRBV30,-,CAWNRDPPGNTIYF,TGTGCCTGGAACAGGGATCCTCCTGGAAACACCATATATTTT
TRBJ2-1,17,TRBD1,TRBV4-1,-,CASSPQGSGQGMHEQFF,TGCGCCAGCAGCCCCCAAGGATCGGGACAGGGTATGCATGAGCAGTTCTTC
TRBJ2-2,17,TRBD1,TRBV30,-,CAWSVWVQGANTGELFF,TGTGCCTGGAGTGTATGGGTACAGGGGGCCAACACCGGGGAGCTGTTTTTT
TRBJ2-1,17,-,TRBV5-6,-,CASSLASWSNRYNEQFF,TGTGCCAGCAGCTTGGCGTCGTGGTCTAATAGATACAATGAGCAGTTCTTC
TRBJ1-6,16,-,TRBV9,-,CASSKDPSSYNSPLHF,TGTGCCAGCAGCAAGGATCCTAGCTCCTATAATTCACCCCTCCACTTT
TRBJ2-5,15,TRBD2,TRBV5-1,-,CASNRSPAGEETQYF,TGCGCCAGCAACCGATCCCCAGCGGGGGAGGAGACCCAGTACTTC
TRBJ2-5,13,-,TRBV5-1,-,CASMLREMETQYF,TGCGCCAGCATGCTTAGGGAGATGGAGACCCAGTACTTC
TRBJ1-1,13,-,TRBV6-1,few,CASSETGYTEAFF,TGTGCCAGCAGTGAAACAGGGTACACTGAAGCTTTCTTT
TRBJ2-7,15,-,TRBV7-8,-,CASSSGTGSSYEQYF,TGTGCCAGCAGCTCCGGAACAGGGTCCTCCTACGAGCAGTACTTC
TRBJ1-2,15,-,TRBV9,-,CASSVGGQLDYGYTF,TGTGCCAGCAGCGTAGGGGGACAACTCGACTATGGCTACACCTTC
TRBJ2-7,15,-,TRBV5-1,-,CASSLISSVPYEQYF,TGCGCCAGCAGCTTAATTTCTAGCGTCCCCTACGAGCAGTACTTC
TRBJ1-1,14,-,TRBV7-2,-,CASSPTQRDITAFF,TGTGCCAGCAGCCCGACCCAACGGGACATTACGGCTTTCTTT
TRBJ1-2,14,TRBD1,TRBV6-1,-,CASSPQGASYGYTF,TGTGCCAGCAGTCCACAGGGGGCCTCATATGGCTACACCTTC
TRBJ2-7,16,-,TRBV7-3,-,CASSLTGVTHFYEQYF,TGTGCCAGCAGCTTAACAGGGGTCACACACTTTTACGAGCAGTACTTC
TRBJ1-6,14,-,TRBV1,-,CTSSWSGENSPLHF,TGCACCAGCAGCTGGTCAGGGGAGAATTCACCCCTCCACTTT
TRBJ2-4,16,TRBD2,TRBV29-1,-,CSVDAGTSGRRNIQYF,TGCAGCGTTGACGCAGGGACTAGCGGGAGGCGGAACATTCAGTACTTC
TRBJ1-5,13,-,TRBV27,once,CASSVQGNQPQHF,TGTGCCAGCAGTGTACAGGGAAATCAGCCCCAGCATTTT
TRBJ2-6,16,-,TRBV11-1,-,CASSGRPSSGANVLTF,TGTGCCAGCAGCGGGAGACCGAGCTCTGGGGCCAACGTCCTGACTTTC
TRBJ1-6,16,-,TRBV9,-,CASSATPTSNNSPLHF,TGTGCCAGCAGCGCAACCCCGACATCCAATAATTCACCCCTCCACTTT
TRBJ2-5,17,TRBD2,TRBV29-1,-,CSVATPPLAGGRETQYF,TGCAGCGTTGCCACACCGCCACTAGCGGGGGGGCGGGAGACCCAGTACTTC
TRBJ2-2,17,-,TRBV30,-,CAWDDAWTVSNTGELFF,TGTGCCTGGGATGATGCCTGGACAGTTTCGAACACCGGGGAGCTGTTTTTT
TRBJ1-2,17,-,TRBV5-5,-,CASSPQGYGTYNYGYTF,TGTGCCAGCAGCCCACAGGGATACGGGACGTATAACTATGGCTACACCTTC
TRBJ2-7,14,TRBD1,TRBV6-5,few,CASSNGDRLYEQYF,TGTGCCAGCAGTAACGGGGACAGACTCTACGAGCAGTACTTC
TRBJ1-2,14,TRBD1,TRBV7-9,-,CASSPGTGHYGYTF,TGTGCCAGCAGCCCCGGGACAGGGCACTATGGCTACACCTTC
TRBJ2-7,15,-,TRBV5-1,-,CAARRYPTDQYEQYF,TGCGCCGCACGAAGGTATCCGACTGACCAATACGAGCAGTACTTC
TRBJ2-1,16,TRBD2,TRBV11-3,-,CASSSRLAGGINEQFF,TGTGCCAGCAGCTCAAGACTAGCGGGAGGGATCAATGAGCAGTTCTTC
TRBJ2-1,15,-,TRBV7-2,-,CASSLLLASRNEQFF,TGTGCCAGCAGCTTACTTTTAGCGTCACGGAATGAGCAGTTCTTC